This TCR beta chain came from a study of post-analysis software for immune sequencing data. Study information: Disease trajectories encompassed relapsing-remitting, secondary progressive and progressive-relapsing multiple sclerosis.

The TCR beta cDNA libraries contained unique molecular identifiers. TCRdb processed the PCR reads anew with MiXCR; each CDR3 protein has one entry. The sample includes hundreds of thousands of distinct CDR3 sequences, approximately 30% of them seen just once. Regarding this clonotype: What it binds is not known. At one end, the junction sequence differs from germline, possibly due to a read error.

Notes on the study in general: Patients showed TRBV5-6, TRBV5-1 and TRBV20-1 among a handful of TRBV segments more frequent than in controls.

The CDR3 is 10 residues long. The sequenced sample consisted of blood. The TCR originated in a girl aged 10-17 years with multiple sclerosis. The chain recombines TRBV12-3 or TRBV12-4 with TRBJ2-2, with D possibly being TRBD2 (5 bases). DNA of the CDR3: TGTACCAGCGGTGTAGGGGAGCTGTTTTTT. This translates into CTSGVGELFF.